This TCR beta chain came from a study of glioma-infiltrating T cells after dendritic cell vaccination. Study information: Between about 2002 and 2012, patients got autologous tumor lysate-pulsed dendritic cell vaccines.

CDR1 SQVTM and CDR2 ANQGSEA come from the germline V gene. J gave up 6 bases and V 3 bases, and 9 bases lay outside the gene matches. There are 14 residues in the CDR3. Time point of the sample: after dendritic cell vaccination, including at tumor progression/relapse. Primers: 60 V beta forward and 13 J beta reverse. Produced via immunoSEQ multiplex PCR; TCRdb's table is partial and in-frame only. The table records some 60,000 clones, around 85% of them present only once. J is TRBJ1-2 and V is TRBV29-1; the match to TRBD1 covers 8 bases. The sequencing here drew on blood, taken after dendritic cell vaccination. The TCR sequence derives from a human donor with glioblastoma. The CDR3 sequence is CSVDAARQGHGYTF. CDR3 nucleotides: TGCAGCGTTGACGCCGCTAGACAGGGGCATGGCTACACCTTC.